This T cell receptor (beta chain) appears in the sequencing data of a study of tumor-infiltrating lymphocytes in localized non-small cell lung cancer. Overall study context: Some samples were collected after neoadjuvant chemotherapy; smokers, never-smokers and several histologies were included. Resected tumor was paired with non-adjacent uninvolved lung from the same patient.

This clone was observed a handful of times. This CDR3 is built from 13 residues. V dropped 3 bases and J dropped 5 bases, with 11 bases sitting between them. CDR1 is SGHDT and CDR2 is YYEEEE in the germline V gene. The method was immunoSEQ multiplex PCR; TCRdb's version includes in-frame clones alone and lacks a portion of them. The sample holds approximately 3,700 clones, 58% seen once. The receptor comes from a human donor with non-small cell lung cancer. The sample consisted of uninvolved lung tissue not adjacent to the tumor. This chain links TRBV5-6 with TRBJ1-1; D not resolved. Written as DNA, the CDR3 is TGTGCCAGCAGCTCGCTACAGAGGACTGAAGCTTTCTTT. Its protein is CASSSLQRTEAFF.